This T cell receptor beta chain was sequenced for a study of blood T cell repertoires in COVID-19. TCRdb keeps only in-frame clones here, not all; method: immunoSEQ multiplex PCR. Counted here are roughly 43,000 clones, roughly 86% occurring once; the ten biggest clones make up around 3.1%. Germline assignment: CDR1 SGHNT and CDR2 YYREEE (reference sequence). V was trimmed by 3 bases and J by 1 base, leaving 16 bases between them. This CDR3 comprises 16 residues. Input material: PBMCs or T cells enriched from blood (not recorded which). This TCR came from a woman aged 45-65 years who had recovered from COVID-19. This chain joins TRBV5-4 and TRBJ1-1; TRBD1 is a possible D gene (6 bases). CDR3 coding DNA: TGTGCCAGCAGCTGGGTCCAGGGGCAGGGGAACACTGAAGCTTTCTTT. Protein: CASSWVQGQGNTEAFF.